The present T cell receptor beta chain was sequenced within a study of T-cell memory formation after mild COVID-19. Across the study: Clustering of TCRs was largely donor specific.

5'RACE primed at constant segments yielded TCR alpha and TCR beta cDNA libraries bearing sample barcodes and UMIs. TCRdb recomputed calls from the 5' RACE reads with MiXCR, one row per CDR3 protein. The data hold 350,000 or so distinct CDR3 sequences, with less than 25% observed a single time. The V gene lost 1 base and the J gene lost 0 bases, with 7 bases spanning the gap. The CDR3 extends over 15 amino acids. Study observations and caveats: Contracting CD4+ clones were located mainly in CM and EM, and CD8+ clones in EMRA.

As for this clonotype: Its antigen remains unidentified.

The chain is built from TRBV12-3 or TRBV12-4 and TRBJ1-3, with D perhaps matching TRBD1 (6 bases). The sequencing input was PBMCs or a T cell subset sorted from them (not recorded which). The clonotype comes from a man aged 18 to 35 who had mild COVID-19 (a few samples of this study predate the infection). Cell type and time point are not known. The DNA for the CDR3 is TGTGCCAGCAGTTTAGTGGACAGCTCTGGAAACACCATATATTTT. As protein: CASSLVDSSGNTIYF.